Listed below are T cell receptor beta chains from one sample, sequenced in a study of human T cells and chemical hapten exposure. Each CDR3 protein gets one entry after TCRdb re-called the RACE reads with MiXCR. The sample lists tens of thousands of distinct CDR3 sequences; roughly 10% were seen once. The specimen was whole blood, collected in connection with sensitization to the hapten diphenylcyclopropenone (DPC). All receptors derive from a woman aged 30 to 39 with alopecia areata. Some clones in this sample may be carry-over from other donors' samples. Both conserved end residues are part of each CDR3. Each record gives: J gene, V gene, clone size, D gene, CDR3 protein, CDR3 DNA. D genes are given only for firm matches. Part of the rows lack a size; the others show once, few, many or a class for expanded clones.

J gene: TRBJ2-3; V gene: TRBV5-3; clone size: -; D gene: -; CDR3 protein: CARSLLKGHGDTQYF; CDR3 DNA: TGTGCCAGAAGCTTGTTAAAGGGGCACGGAGATACGCAGTATTTT
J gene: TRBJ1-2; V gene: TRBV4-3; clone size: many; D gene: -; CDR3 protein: CASSHAGRDYGYTF; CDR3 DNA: TGCGCCAGCAGCCACGCTGGGAGGGACTATGGCTACACCTTC
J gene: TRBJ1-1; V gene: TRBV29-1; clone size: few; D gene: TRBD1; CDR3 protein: CSVAQGANTEAFF; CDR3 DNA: TGCAGCGTAGCCCAGGGGGCGAACACTGAAGCTTTCTTT
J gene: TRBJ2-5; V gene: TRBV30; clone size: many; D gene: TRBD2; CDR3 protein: CAWSPGGETQYF; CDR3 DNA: TGTGCCTGGTCTCCGGGGGGAGAGACCCAGTACTTC
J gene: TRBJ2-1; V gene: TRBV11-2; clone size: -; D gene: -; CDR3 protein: CASSSRGNEQFF; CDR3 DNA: TGTGCCAGCAGCTCACGGGGGAATGAGCAGTTCTTC
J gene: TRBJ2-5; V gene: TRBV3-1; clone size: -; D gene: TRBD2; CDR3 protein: CASREGLAGDWETQYF; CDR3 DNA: TGTGCCAGCAGAGAGGGACTAGCGGGAGACTGGGAGACCCAGTACTTC
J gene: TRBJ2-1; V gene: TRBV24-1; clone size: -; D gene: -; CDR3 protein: CATRSGTPFGNEQFF; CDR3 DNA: TGTGCCACCAGATCGGGGACCCCGTTCGGGAATGAGCAGTTCTTC
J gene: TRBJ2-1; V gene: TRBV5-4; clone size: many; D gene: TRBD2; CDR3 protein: CASSWTGTSGRASGNEQFF; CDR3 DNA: TGTGCCAGCAGCTGGACCGGGACTAGCGGGAGGGCCTCTGGAAATGAGCAGTTCTTC
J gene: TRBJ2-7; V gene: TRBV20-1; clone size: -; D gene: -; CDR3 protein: CSARSIQGYYEQYF; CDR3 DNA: TGCAGTGCTAGGTCGATCCAGGGTTACTACGAGCAGTACTTC
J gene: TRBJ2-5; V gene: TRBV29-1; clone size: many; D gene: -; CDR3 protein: CSVAGRLAETQYF; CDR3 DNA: TGCAGCGTTGCTGGCCGCCTCGCGGAGACCCAGTACTTC
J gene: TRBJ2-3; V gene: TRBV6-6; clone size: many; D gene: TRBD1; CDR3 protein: CASSYRTGKSTDTQYF; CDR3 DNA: TGTGCCAGCAGTTACAGGACAGGGAAGAGCACAGATACGCAGTATTTT
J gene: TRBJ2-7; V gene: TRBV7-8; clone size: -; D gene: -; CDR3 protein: CASSFGGRMYEQYF; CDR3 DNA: TGTGCCAGCAGCTTTGGAGGGAGAATGTACGAGCAGTACTTC
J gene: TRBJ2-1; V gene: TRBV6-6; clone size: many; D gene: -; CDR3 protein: CASSYSMLGNEQFF; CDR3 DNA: TGTGCCAGCAGTTACTCGATGCTCGGCAATGAGCAGTTCTTC
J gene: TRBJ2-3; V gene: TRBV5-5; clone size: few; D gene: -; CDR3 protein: CASSLRPGSDTQYF; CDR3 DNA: TGTGCCAGCAGCTTGAGACCAGGTTCGGATACGCAGTATTTT
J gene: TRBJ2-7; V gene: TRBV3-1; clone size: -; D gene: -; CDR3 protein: CASSQGRFSYEQYF; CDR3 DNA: TGTGCCAGCAGCCAAGGCAGGTTCTCCTACGAGCAGTACTTC
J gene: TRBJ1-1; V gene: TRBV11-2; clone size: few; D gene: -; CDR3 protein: CASSFSGLTAFF; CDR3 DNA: TGTGCCAGCAGCTTCTCCGGCCTGACAGCTTTCTTT